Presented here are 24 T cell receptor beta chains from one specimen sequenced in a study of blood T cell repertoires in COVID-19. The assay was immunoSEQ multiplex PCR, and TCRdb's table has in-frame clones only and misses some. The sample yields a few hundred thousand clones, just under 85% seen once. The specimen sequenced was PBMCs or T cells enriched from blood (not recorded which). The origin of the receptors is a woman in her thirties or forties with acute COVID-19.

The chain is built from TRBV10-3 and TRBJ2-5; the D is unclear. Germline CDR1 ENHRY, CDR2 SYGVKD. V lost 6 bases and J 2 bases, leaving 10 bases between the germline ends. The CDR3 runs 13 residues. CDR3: CAIRERSQETQYF. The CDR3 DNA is TGTGCCATCAGAGAGAGGAGTCAAGAGACCCAGTACTTC.

CDR3 in amino acids: CAAGTYSNQPQHF. CDR3 in DNA: TGTGCCGCGGGCACCTATAGCAATCAGCCCCAGCATTTT. This chain links TRBV2 with TRBJ1-5; D is undetermined. The CDR3 sequence is 13 residues long. Trimming stripped 11 bases from V and 0 bases from J, with 11 bases between. CDR1 is SNHLY and CDR2 is FYNNEI in the germline V gene. Full variable domain (rest looked up from reference TRBV2 and TRBJ1-5): EPEVTQTPSHQVTQMGQEVILRCVPISNHLYFYWYRQILGQKVEFLVSFYNNEISEKSEIFDDQFSVERPDGSNFTLKIRSTKLEDSAMYFCAAGTYSNQPQHFGDGTRLSIL.

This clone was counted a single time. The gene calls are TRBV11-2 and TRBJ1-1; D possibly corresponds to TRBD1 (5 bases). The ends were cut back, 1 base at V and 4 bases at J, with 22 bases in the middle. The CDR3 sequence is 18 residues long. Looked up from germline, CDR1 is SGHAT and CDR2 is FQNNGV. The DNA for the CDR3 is TGTGCCAGCAGCTTAGCCCGCAGGGTAGGGCCCTTAGGCACTGAAGCTTTCTTT. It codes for CASSLARRVGPLGTEAFF.

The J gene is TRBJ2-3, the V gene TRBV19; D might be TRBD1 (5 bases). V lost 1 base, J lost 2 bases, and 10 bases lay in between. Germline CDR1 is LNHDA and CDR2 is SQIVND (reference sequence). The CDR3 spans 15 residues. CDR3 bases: TGTGCCAGTAGTATAGGAAACAGGTTCACAGATACGCAGTATTTT. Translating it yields CASSIGNRFTDTQYF.

The CDR3 DNA reads as TGTGCCAGCTCACCTAGACACGATAATTCACCCCTCCACTTT. It encodes CASSPRHDNSPLHF. This rearrangement joins TRBV18 to TRBJ1-6; D is unclear. This CDR3 is built from 14 residues. The V gene lost 3 bases and the J gene lost 5 bases, with 8 bases spanning the gap. Germline V gene data show CDR1 as KGHSH and CDR2 as LQKENI.

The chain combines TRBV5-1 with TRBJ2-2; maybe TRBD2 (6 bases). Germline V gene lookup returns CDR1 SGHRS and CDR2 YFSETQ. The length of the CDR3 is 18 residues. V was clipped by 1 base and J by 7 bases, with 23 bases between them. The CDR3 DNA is TGCGCCAGCAGCTTGAAGAGGTTGGAGGGGTTACGCGGCGGGGAGCTGTTTTTT. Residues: CASSLKRLEGLRGGELFF.

DNA of the CDR3: TGCGCCAGCAGCCAGGGGACCTCTGGAAACACCATATATTTT. Translating it yields CASSQGTSGNTIYF. The rearrangement links TRBV5-1 to TRBJ1-3; D may be TRBD1 (6 bases). Per the germline V gene, CDR1 is SGHRS and CDR2 is YFSETQ. This CDR3 contains 14 residues. The ends were cut back, 4 bases at V and 0 bases at J, with 8 bases in the middle.

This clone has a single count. The CDR3: CAISESAGETQYF. The CDR3 bases are TGTGCCATCAGTGAGTCCGCCGGTGAGACCCAGTACTTC. The rearrangement links TRBV10-3 to TRBJ2-5; D unresolved. With 0 bases removed from V and 5 bases from J, the gap between germline ends came to 7 bases. Germline CDR1 ENHRY, CDR2 SYGVKD. CDR3 length: 13 residues.

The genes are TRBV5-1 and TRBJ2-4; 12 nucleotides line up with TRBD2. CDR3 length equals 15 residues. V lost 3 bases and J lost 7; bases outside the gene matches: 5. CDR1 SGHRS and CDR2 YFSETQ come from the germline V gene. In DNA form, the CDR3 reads TGCGCCAGCAGCTCGTTCGGGACTAGCGGGAACATTCAGTACTTC. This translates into CASSSFGTSGNIQYF.

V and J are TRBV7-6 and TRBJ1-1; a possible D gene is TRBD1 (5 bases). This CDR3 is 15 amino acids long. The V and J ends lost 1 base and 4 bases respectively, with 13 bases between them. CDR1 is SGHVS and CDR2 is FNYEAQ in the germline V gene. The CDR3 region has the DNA TGTGCCAGCAGCTTAGGTGGGGGAGGTGGCACTGAAGCTTTCTTT. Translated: CASSLGGGGGTEAFF.

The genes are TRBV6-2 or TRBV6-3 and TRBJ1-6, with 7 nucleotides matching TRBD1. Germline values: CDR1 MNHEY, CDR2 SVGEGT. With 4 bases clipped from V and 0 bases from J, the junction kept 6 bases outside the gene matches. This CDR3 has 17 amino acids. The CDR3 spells CASSSGTASSYNSPLHF. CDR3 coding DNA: TGTGCCAGCAGTTCCGGGACAGCTAGCTCCTATAATTCACCCCTCCACTTT.

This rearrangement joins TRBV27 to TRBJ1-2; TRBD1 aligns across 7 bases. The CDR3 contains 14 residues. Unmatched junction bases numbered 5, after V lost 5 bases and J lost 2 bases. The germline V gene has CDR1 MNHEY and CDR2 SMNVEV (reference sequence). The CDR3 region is CASSQQQGNYGYTF. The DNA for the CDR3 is TGTGCCAGCAGTCAGCAACAGGGGAACTATGGCTACACCTTC.

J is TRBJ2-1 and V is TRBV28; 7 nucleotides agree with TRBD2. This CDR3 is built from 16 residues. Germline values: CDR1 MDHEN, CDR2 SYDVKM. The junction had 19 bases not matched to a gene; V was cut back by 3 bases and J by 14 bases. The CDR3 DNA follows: TGTGCCAGCAGTTTGTTTAAGGGTGCGGGAGAGGGTGGGGAGTTCTTC. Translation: CASSLFKGAGEGGEFF.

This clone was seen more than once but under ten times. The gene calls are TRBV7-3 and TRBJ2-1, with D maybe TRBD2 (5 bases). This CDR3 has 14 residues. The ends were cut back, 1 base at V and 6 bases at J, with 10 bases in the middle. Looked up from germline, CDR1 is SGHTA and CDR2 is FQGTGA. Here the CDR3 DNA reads TGTGCCAGCAGCTTAAGCTCCAGCGGCAATGAGCAGTTCTTC. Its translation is CASSLSSSGNEQFF.

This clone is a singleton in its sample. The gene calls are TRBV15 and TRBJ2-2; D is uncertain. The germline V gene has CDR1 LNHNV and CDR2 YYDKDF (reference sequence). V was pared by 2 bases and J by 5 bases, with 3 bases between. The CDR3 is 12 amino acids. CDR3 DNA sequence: TGTGCCACCAGCAGATATACCGGGGAGCTGTTTTTT. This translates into CATSRYTGELFF.

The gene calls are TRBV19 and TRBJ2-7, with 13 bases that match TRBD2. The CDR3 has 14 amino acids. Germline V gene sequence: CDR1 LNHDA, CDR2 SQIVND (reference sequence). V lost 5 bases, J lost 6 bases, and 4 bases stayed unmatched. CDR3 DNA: TGTGCCAGTAGTTCGGGACTAGCGGGATCCGAGCAGTACTTC. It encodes CASSSGLAGSEQYF.

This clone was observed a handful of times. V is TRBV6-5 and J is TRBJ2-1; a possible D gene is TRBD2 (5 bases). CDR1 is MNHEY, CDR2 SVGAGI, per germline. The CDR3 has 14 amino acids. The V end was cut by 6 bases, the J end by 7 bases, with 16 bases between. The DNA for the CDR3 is TGTGCCAGCAGCCTAACGTCTCCGGGGAATGAGCAGTTCTTC. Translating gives CASSLTSPGNEQFF.

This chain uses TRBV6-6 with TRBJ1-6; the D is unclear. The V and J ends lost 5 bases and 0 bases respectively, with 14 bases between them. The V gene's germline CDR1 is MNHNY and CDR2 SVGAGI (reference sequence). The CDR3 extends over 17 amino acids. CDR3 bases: TGTGCCAGCAGTCGAGGAGGACTAAGCTCCTATAATTCACCCCTCCACTTT. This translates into CASSRGGLSSYNSPLHF.

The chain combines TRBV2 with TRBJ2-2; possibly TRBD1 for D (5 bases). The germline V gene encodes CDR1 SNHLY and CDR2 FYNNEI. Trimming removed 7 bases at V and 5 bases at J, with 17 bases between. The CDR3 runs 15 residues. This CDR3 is CASIPTAPRTGELFF. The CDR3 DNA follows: TGTGCCAGCATTCCGACAGCCCCCAGGACCGGGGAGCTGTTTTTT.

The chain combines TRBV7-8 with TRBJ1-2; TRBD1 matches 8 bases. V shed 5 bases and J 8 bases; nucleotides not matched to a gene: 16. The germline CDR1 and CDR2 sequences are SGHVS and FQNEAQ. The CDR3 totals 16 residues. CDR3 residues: CASSPRQGPSTRGYTF. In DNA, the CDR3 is TGTGCCAGCAGCCCAAGACAGGGGCCTTCTACGCGGGGCTACACCTTC. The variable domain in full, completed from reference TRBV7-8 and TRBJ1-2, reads GAGVSQSPRYKVAKRGQDVALRCDPISGHVSLFWYQQALGQGPEFLTYFQNEAQLDKSGLPSDRFFAERPEGSVSTLKIQRTQQEDSAVYLCASSPRQGPSTRGYTFGSGTRLTVV.

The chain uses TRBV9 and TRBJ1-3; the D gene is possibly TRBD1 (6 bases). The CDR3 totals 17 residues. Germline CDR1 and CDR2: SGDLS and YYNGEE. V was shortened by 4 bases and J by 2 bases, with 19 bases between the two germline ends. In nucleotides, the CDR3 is TGTGCCAGCAGCTCCCCACCAGGGGATAGGACTGGAAACACCATATATTTT. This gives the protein CASSSPPGDRTGNTIYF.

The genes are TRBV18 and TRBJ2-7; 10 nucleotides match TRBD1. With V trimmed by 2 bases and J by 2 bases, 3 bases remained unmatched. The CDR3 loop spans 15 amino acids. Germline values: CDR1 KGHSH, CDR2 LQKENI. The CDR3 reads CASSPRTGGPYEQYF. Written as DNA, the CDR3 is TGTGCCAGCTCACCAAGGACAGGGGGGCCCTACGAGCAGTACTTC.

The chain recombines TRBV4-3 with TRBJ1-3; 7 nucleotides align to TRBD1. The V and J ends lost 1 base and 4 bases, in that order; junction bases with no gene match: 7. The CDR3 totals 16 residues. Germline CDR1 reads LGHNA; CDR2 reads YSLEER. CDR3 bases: TGCGCCAGCAGCCAAGGCCGACAGGGAGCGGGAAACACCATATATTTT. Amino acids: CASSQGRQGAGNTIYF.

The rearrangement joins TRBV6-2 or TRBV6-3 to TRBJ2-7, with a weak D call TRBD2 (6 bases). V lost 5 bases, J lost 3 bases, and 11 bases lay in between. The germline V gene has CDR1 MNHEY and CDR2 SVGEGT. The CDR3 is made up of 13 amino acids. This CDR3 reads CASSKEGVYEQYF. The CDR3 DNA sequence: TGTGCCAGCAGTAAGGAGGGAGTCTACGAGCAGTACTTC.